This TCR beta chain was retrieved from a study of blood T cell repertoires in COVID-19. The cohort comprised adults aged about 18 to 100 years residing in 24 US areas. The study assigned cohorts using participant-reported clinical history. Measured with immunoSEQ multiplex PCR; TCRdb has only the in-frame clones, and not every one. The table has roughly 150,000 clones, about 85% seen once. Trimming took 6 bases from V and 6 from J, leaving 15 bases between them. CDR1 LNHDA and CDR2 SQIVND come from the germline V gene (reference sequence). The length of the CDR3 is 14 residues. This sequence joins TRBV19 and TRBJ1-5; D is perhaps TRBD1 (5 bases). The sample taken for sequencing was PBMCs or T cells enriched from blood (not recorded which). The receptor was derived from a woman aged 50 to 60 who had recovered from COVID-19. CDR3: CASSTGGGAQPQHF. DNA for the CDR3: TGTGCCAGTAGCACTGGGGGGGGAGCTCAGCCCCAGCATTTT.